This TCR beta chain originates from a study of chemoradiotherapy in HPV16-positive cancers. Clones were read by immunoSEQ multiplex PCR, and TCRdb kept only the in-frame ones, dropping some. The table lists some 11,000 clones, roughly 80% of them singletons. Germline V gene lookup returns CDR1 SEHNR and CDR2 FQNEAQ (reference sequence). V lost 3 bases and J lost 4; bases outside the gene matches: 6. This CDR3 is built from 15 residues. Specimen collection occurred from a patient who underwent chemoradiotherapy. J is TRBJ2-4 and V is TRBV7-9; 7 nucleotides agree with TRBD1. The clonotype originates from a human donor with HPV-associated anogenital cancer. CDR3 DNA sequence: TGTGCCAGCAGCTTCGACAGGGTGGGGAAAAACATTCAGTACTTC. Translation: CASSFDRVGKNIQYF.